These T cell receptor beta chains were read from a single sample in a study of T cell repertoires in cytomegalovirus infection. For these receptors, no antigen is known. TCRdb ran MiXCR on the reads and lists one entry per CDR3 protein. Here the sample spans some 99,000 distinct CDR3 sequences, approximately 28% being singletons. Here the sequenced sample was CD8+ T cells from cultured PBMCs, taken from culture after CMV antigen stimulation. All receptors derive from a human donor in good health (CMV status not recorded). Some clones in this sample may be carry-over from other donors' samples. The CDR3 runs from the conserved cysteine through the conserved F or W. The D gene is left open where the match is weak. The size entry is marked missing in some rows and otherwise reads once, few, many or a size class.

d_call | j_call | clone_size | v_call | cdr3_nt | cdr3_aa
- | TRBJ1-5 | few | TRBV12-5 | TGTGCTAGTGGTTTGGCGCTTAATCAGCCCCAGCATTTT | CASGLALNQPQHF
- | TRBJ2-1 | - | TRBV7-6 | TGTGCCAGCAGCTTAACAGGGACATGGGGTGAGCAGTTCTTC | CASSLTGTWGEQFF
TRBD1 | TRBJ1-1 | - | TRBV11-2 | TGTGCCAGCAGAACCTGGGACAGGGTAAAGGAAGCTTTCTTT | CASRTWDRVKEAFF
- | TRBJ1-2 | few | TRBV7-8 | TGTGCCAGCAGCTACCCCGACGGCCTCTACACCTTC | CASSYPDGLYTF
TRBD2 | TRBJ2-1 | few | TRBV7-9 | TGTGCCAGCAGCTTAGGGGGACTAGCCTCTGAGCAGTTCTTC | CASSLGGLASEQFF
- | TRBJ2-3 | few | TRBV28 | TGTGCCAGCAGTTTATGGGACCTAGGAGTAGGCACAGATACGCAGTATTTT | CASSLWDLGVGTDTQYF
TRBD1 | TRBJ1-6 | - | TRBV12-3/TRBV12-4 | TGTGCCAGCAGTTGGACAGGGGGCGCCGGTTCACCCCTCCACTTT | CASSWTGGAGSPLHF
TRBD2 | TRBJ2-1 | - | TRBV6-2/TRBV6-3 | TGTGCCAGCAGTTACCCGTGGACTAGCGGCAACAATGAGCAGTTCTTC | CASSYPWTSGNNEQFF
TRBD2 | TRBJ2-1 | many | TRBV2 | TGTGCCAGCGGGGGGGAGGCTGAGCAGTTCTTC | CASGGEAEQFF
- | TRBJ2-6 | - | TRBV4-3 | TGCGCCAGCAGCCCCAAGACAGGTATGATCTCTGGGGCCAACGTCCTGACTTTC | CASSPKTGMISGANVLTF
TRBD1 | TRBJ1-1 | few | TRBV5-1 | TGCGCCAGCAGCTTGGAGGGACAGGGGGCCATGAACACTGAAGCTTTCTTT | CASSLEGQGAMNTEAFF
- | TRBJ1-3 | - | TRBV19 | TGTGCCAGTCTGTCTCCCGGGACGGACGACTCTGGAAACACCATATATTTT | CASLSPGTDDSGNTIYF
- | TRBJ1-1 | few | TRBV15 | TGTGCCACCAGCAGCGACGGCCCCACTGAAGCTTTCTTT | CATSSDGPTEAFF
- | TRBJ1-5 | - | TRBV19 | TGTGCCAGTAGTTTAGGCGGTCCGAATCAGCCCCAGCATTTT | CASSLGGPNQPQHF
- | TRBJ2-7 | - | TRBV2 | - | CASSVGSGSDGCF
- | TRBJ2-1 | - | TRBV6-5 | TGTGCCAGCAGTTACTCGGCAGGGTCGAATGAGCAGTTCTTC | CASSYSAGSNEQFF
TRBD1 | TRBJ2-5 | few | TRBV5-4 | TGTGCCAGCAGCCCCGGGACAGGGCAAGAGACCCAGTACTTC | CASSPGTGQETQYF
- | TRBJ2-1 | many | TRBV28 | TGTGCCAGCAGCCCCCAGGGGGGCTCCTACAATGAGCAGTTCTTC | CASSPQGGSYNEQFF
TRBD2 | TRBJ2-3 | - | TRBV9 | TGTGCCAGCAGCGTGGGGACTAGTTTAGGAGATACGCAGTATTTT | CASSVGTSLGDTQYF
TRBD1 | TRBJ2-2 | few | TRBV27 | TGTGCCAGCAGTTTGACAGGGGGTGTGTTGTTTTTT | CASSLTGGVLFF
- | TRBJ1-5 | - | TRBV6-2/TRBV6-3 | TGTGCCAGCGGCGCCGGCCAGACCCTTAGCAATCAGCCCCAGCATTTT | CASGAGQTLSNQPQHF
- | TRBJ2-2 | few | TRBV10-1 | TGCGCCAGCAGTGACCCCAGTCGGTCCAACACCGGGGAGCTGTTTTTT | CASSDPSRSNTGELFF
- | TRBJ2-5 | many | TRBV11-2 | TGTGCCAGCAGCTTAGGAGCTTTGGGACCGAGAGAGACCCAGTACTTC | CASSLGALGPRETQYF
- | TRBJ2-3 | many | TRBV7-9 | TGTGCCAGCAGCTTTCGGGGTAGCACAGATACGCAGTATTTT | CASSFRGSTDTQYF
TRBD1 | TRBJ2-7 | few | TRBV2 | TGTGCCAGCAGTCCCCCGGGACAGGGGATTCACGAGCAGTACTTC | CASSPPGQGIHEQYF
- | TRBJ2-5 | many | TRBV11-1 | TGTGCCAGCAGGAGTCCCGCCCACGGGGAGACCCAGTACTTC | CASRSPAHGETQYF
- | TRBJ2-3 | few | TRBV28 | TGTGCCAGCAGGACACAGGGTACGCTCGCAGATACGCAGTATTTT | CASRTQGTLADTQYF
- | TRBJ1-4 | - | TRBV7-9 | TGTGCCAGCAGCTTAGAGACGGCCCCAGGAAAACTGTTTTTT | CASSLETAPGKLFF
- | TRBJ1-5 | - | TRBV6-1 | TGTGCCAGCAGTCCAACAGGGTTCGGGGATAGCAATCAGCCCCAGCATTTT | CASSPTGFGDSNQPQHF
TRBD1 | TRBJ1-2 | few | TRBV28 | TGTGCCAGCAGTGGTACCGGGACAGGGTCGGGAAACTATGGCTACACCTTC | CASSGTGTGSGNYGYTF
TRBD1 | TRBJ2-7 | few | TRBV20-1 | TGCAGTGCTTATACCGGGACAGAGTCCTACGAGCAGTACTTC | CSAYTGTESYEQYF
- | TRBJ2-2 | - | TRBV5-5 | TGTGCCAGCAGCGTATTCTGGTCTAACACCGGGGAGCTGTTTTTT | CASSVFWSNTGELFF
TRBD2 | TRBJ2-7 | few | TRBV7-3 | TGTGCCAGCAGCCCTTGGGGGGGGGACTACGAGCAGTACTTC | CASSPWGGDYEQYF
- | TRBJ1-1 | - | TRBV12-3/TRBV12-4 | TGTGCCAGCAGTCCGGTGGCGGCGAACACTGAAGCTTTCTTT | CASSPVAANTEAFF
TRBD2 | TRBJ2-1 | few | TRBV19 | TGTGCCAGTACAGACGGGGGGGCCGGTTATGAGCAGTTCTTC | CASTDGGAGYEQFF
TRBD1 | TRBJ2-3 | - | TRBV12-3/TRBV12-4 | TGTGCCAGCAGTTTAGAAGGGGGCATAGGCACAGATACGCAGTATTTT | CASSLEGGIGTDTQYF
TRBD2 | TRBJ2-7 | many | TRBV7-6 | TGTGCCAGCAGCCGTCTAGCGGGGGATTCCTACGAGCAGTACTTC | CASSRLAGDSYEQYF
- | TRBJ1-5 | few | TRBV5-6 | TGTGCCAGCAGCTTGGGACCGCTTGATCAGCCCCAGCATTTT | CASSLGPLDQPQHF
- | TRBJ1-1 | many | TRBV9 | TGTGCCAGCAGCGTAGGTTGGGGAAGTGAGACTGAAGCTTTCTTT | CASSVGWGSETEAFF
- | TRBJ1-6 | - | TRBV5-1 | TGCGCCAGCAGCTTGGGTGAAGAAGAAGCCGGTTCACCCCTCCACTTT | CASSLGEEEAGSPLHF
TRBD2 | TRBJ2-3 | - | TRBV3-1 | TGTGCCAGCAGCCAAGTGGGGGGGAGCTTAACTAGCACAGATACGCAGTATTTT | CASSQVGGSLTSTDTQYF
- | TRBJ1-6 | many | TRBV28 | TGTGCCAGCAGTTTACTGTCGGGCAGCATACATTCACCCCTCCACTTT | CASSLLSGSIHSPLHF
- | TRBJ2-2 | many | TRBV20-1 | TGCAGTGCTAGAGATGGGCAGTATACCGGGGAGCTGTTTTTT | CSARDGQYTGELFF
TRBD1 | TRBJ1-2 | few | TRBV9 | TGTGCCAGCAGCGCCACTCAGGGGGCTGGCTATGGCTACACCTTC | CASSATQGAGYGYTF
- | TRBJ2-7 | few | TRBV27 | TGTGCCAGCAGTTTACCCGGGACCCTGAGCTCCTACGAGCAGTACTTC | CASSLPGTLSSYEQYF
- | TRBJ2-5 | - | TRBV6-5 | TGTGCCAGCAGGGAACGGTACTTC | CASRERYF